Reported below is one T cell receptor (beta chain). Each sample received Survey-level depth of up to 500,000 reads. The assay was immunoSEQ multiplex PCR, and TCRdb's table has in-frame clones only and misses some. The repertoire holds 23,000 or so clones, with around 64% as singletons. The data belong to a study of pediatric ulcerative colitis. One to two pinch biopsies were taken from the rectum during colonoscopy. This receptor was taken from a boy between 10 and 17 years old with severe ulcerative colitis. Sequenced material: gut tissue.

CDR3 protein: CASSREPDLEQYF. The DNA of the CDR3 is TGTGCCAGCAGCAGGGAGCCCGATCTCGAGCAGTACTTC. This chain uses TRBV7-9 with TRBJ2-7, with a possible D match to TRBD2 (5 bases). The CDR3 has 13 amino acids. V lost 5 bases to trimming and J lost 6 bases, with 14 bases between them. Germline-derived CDR1 and CDR2 are SEHNR and FQNEAQ (reference sequence). Based on the CDR3 plus reference TRBV7-9 and TRBJ2-7, the full variable domain is DTGVSQNPRHKITKRGQNVTFRCDPISEHNRLYWYRQTLGQGPEFLTYFQNEAQLEKSRLLSDRFSAERPKGSFSTLEIQRTEQGDSAMYLCASSREPDLEQYFGPGTRLTVT.